One and the same sample provided the 9 T cell receptor beta chains below, sequenced in a study of blood T cell repertoires in COVID-19. Generated by immunoSEQ multiplex PCR, the TCRdb table keeps only in-frame clones and is missing some. The sample lists about 210,000 clones, less than 90% occurring once. Material for sequencing was peripheral blood. Receptor source: a woman aged 70-85 years with acute or convalescent COVID-19.

In its sample, this clone was seen a few times. J is TRBJ1-5 and V is TRBV28; D gene uncertain. The CDR3 covers 14 residues. The V gene's germline CDR1 is MDHEN and CDR2 SYDVKM. V was cut by 1 base and J by 10 bases, with 14 bases left in between. CDR3 sequence reads: CASSLFSRRGPQHF. CDR3 DNA sequence: TGTGCCAGCAGTTTATTCTCCCGCCGAGGTCCCCAGCATTTT.

The J gene is TRBJ2-1, the V gene TRBV4-3, with TRBD2 matching 11 bases. This CDR3 region has 20 residues. Germline CDR1 and CDR2: LGHNA and YSLEER. Trimming at V came to 0 bases and at J to 0 bases, leaving 10 bases not matched to a gene. DNA for the CDR3: TGCGCCAGCAGCCAAGATCGGGGGACTAGCGGAAACCTCTCCTACAATGAGCAGTTCTTC. Its protein product is CASSQDRGTSGNLSYNEQFF.

V usage is TRBV29-1 and J usage is TRBJ2-5, with a possible D match to TRBD2 (5 bases). V shed 6 bases and J shed 3 bases, with 5 bases lying between them. CDR3 length: 10 amino acids. Per the germline V gene, CDR1 is SQVTM and CDR2 is ANQGSEA. This CDR3 reads CSVAEETQYF. The CDR3 DNA follows: TGCAGCGTAGCGGAAGAGACCCAGTACTTC.

The rearrangement joins TRBV7-8 to TRBJ2-7, with 8 bases matching TRBD1. Looked up from germline, CDR1 is SGHVS and CDR2 is FQNEAQ. This CDR3 is 14 amino acids long. The junction had 11 bases not matched to a gene; V was cut back by 5 bases and J by 8 bases. CDR3 in amino acids: CASSTGGSIGKQYF. CDR3 nucleotides: TGTGCCAGCAGCACAGGGGGTTCCATTGGTAAGCAGTACTTC. Filled out from reference TRBV7-8 and TRBJ2-7, the complete variable domain reads GAGVSQSPRYKVAKRGQDVALRCDPISGHVSLFWYQQALGQGPEFLTYFQNEAQLDKSGLPSDRFFAERPEGSVSTLKIQRTQQEDSAVYLCASSTGGSIGKQYFGPGTRLTVT.

This clone is a singleton in its sample. The chain's CDR3 is CASSLGSSRAGDEKLFF. The CDR3 DNA sequence: TGTGCCAGCAGCTTAGGCAGCTCTCGGGCAGGGGATGAAAAACTGTTTTTT. The J gene is TRBJ1-4, the V gene TRBV11-2; weak D call: TRBD1 (6 bases). The CDR3 spans 17 residues. Germline loops: CDR1 SGHAT, CDR2 FQNNGV. V was pared by 1 base and J by 6 bases, with 18 bases between.

V is TRBV7-2 and J is TRBJ2-1; D is perhaps TRBD1 (6 bases). Germline V gives CDR1 SGHTA, CDR2 FQGNSA. The CDR3 has 15 amino acids. With 1 base removed from V and 6 bases from J, the gap between germline ends came to 13 bases. The CDR3 loop is CASSLVQGAGNEQFF. The CDR3, as DNA: TGTGCCAGCAGCTTAGTACAGGGAGCTGGCAATGAGCAGTTCTTC.

V is TRBV27 and J is TRBJ1-2, with TRBD1 as a possible D gene (6 bases). V lost 4 bases and J 5 bases, leaving 11 bases between the germline ends. The CDR3 runs to 13 residues. The germline gives CDR1 MNHEY, CDR2 SMNVEV (reference sequence). CDR3 nucleotides: TGTGCCAGCAGTTCCGACAGGAAATATGGCTACACCTTC. This gives the protein CASSSDRKYGYTF.

The chain employs TRBV11-2 and TRBJ2-2, with a tentative D call TRBD1 (8 bases). The V end was cut by 3 bases, the J end by 4 bases, with 15 bases between. The germline gives CDR1 SGHAT, CDR2 FQNNGV. CDR3 length: 16 amino acids. CDR3 DNA sequence: TGTGCCAGCAGCTTCCCCACAGGGGGGGCCACCGGGGAGCTGTTTTTT. It yields the protein CASSFPTGGATGELFF.

This chain links TRBV12-5 with TRBJ1-5; tentative D call: TRBD1 (5 bases). This CDR3 region has 13 residues. Trimming cost V 8 bases and J 0 bases, with 8 bases left between them. Germline V lookup: CDR1 LGHNT, CDR2 FRNRAP. CDR3 loop: CASQDNSNQPQHF. The CDR3, as DNA: TGTGCTAGTCAGGACAATAGCAATCAGCCCCAGCATTTT.